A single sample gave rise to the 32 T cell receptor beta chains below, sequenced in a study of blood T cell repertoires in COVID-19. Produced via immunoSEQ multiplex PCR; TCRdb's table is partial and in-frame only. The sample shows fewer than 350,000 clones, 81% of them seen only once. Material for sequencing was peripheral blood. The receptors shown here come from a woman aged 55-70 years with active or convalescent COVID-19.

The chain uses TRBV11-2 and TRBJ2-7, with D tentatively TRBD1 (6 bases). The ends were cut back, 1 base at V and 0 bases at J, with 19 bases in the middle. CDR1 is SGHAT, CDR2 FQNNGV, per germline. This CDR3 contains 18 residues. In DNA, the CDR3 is TGTGCCAGCAGCTTAGTAAACCCGGACAGAAGGATCTCCTACGAGCAGTACTTC. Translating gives CASSLVNPDRRISYEQYF.

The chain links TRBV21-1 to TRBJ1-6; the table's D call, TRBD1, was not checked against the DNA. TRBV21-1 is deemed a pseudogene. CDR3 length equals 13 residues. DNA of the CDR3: TGTGCCAGCAGCAGGGGGCGAAGATCACCCCTCCACTTT. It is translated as CASSRGRRSPLHF.

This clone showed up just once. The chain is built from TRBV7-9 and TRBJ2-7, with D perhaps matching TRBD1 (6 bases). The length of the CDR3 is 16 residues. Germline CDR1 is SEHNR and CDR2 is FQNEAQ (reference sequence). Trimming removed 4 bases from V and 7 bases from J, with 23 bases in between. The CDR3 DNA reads TGTGCCAGCAGCTCCCCGTTACAGGGACCCCGGGGAGAGCAGTACTTC. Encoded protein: CASSSPLQGPRGEQYF.

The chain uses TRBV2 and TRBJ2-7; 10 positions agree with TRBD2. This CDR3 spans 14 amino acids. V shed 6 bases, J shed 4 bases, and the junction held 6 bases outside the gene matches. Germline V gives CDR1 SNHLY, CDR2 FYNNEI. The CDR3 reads CASRGSGGTYEQYF. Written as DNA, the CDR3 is TGTGCCAGCAGAGGTAGCGGGGGGACGTACGAGCAGTACTTC. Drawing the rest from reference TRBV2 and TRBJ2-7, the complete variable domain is EPEVTQTPSHQVTQMGQEVILRCVPISNHLYFYWYRQILGQKVEFLVSFYNNEISEKSEIFDDQFSVERPDGSNFTLKIRSTKLEDSAMYFCASRGSGGTYEQYFGPGTRLTVT.

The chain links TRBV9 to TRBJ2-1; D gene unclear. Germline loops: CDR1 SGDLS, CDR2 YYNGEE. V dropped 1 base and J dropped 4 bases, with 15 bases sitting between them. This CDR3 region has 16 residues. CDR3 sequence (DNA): TGTGCCAGCAGCGTATCCTTCCGAGAGGTATACAATGAGCAGTTCTTC. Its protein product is CASSVSFREVYNEQFF.

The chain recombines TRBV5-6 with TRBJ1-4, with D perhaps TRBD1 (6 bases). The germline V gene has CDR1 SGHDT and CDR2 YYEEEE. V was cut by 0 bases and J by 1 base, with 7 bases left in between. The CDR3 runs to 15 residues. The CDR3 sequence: CASSLAQGTNEKLFF. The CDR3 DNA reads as TGTGCCAGCAGCTTGGCACAGGGAACTAATGAAAAACTGTTTTTT.

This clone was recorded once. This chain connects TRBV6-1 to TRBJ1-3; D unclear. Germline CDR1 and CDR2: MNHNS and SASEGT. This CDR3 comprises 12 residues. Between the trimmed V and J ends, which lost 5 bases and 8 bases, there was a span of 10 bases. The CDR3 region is CASSFSRDTIYF. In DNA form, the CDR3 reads TGTGCCAGCAGTTTTAGTCGAGACACCATATATTTT.

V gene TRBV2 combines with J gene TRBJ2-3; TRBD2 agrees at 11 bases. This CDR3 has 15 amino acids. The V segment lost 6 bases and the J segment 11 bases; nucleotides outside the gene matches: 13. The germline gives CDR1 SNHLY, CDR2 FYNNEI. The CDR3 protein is CASRGTSGTGGKQYF. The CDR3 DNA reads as TGTGCCAGCAGGGGGACTAGCGGCACAGGTGGGAAGCAGTATTTT.

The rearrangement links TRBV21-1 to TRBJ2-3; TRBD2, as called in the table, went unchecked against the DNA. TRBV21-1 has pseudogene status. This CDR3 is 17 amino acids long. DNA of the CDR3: TGTGCCAGCAGCAAAGGGGGGACTAGCGGGGTTACAGATACGCAGTATTTT. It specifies CASSKGGTSGVTDTQYF.

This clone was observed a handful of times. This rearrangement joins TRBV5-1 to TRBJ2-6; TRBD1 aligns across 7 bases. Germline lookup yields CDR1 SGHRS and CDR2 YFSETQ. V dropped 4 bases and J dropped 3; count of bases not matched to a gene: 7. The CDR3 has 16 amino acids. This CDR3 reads CASSLTGESGANVLTF. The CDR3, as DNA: TGCGCCAGCAGCCTAACAGGGGAAAGTGGGGCCAACGTCCTGACTTTC.

CDR3 region: CASSLRRVDSPLHF. CDR3 DNA: TGCGCCAGCAGCTTGAGGAGGGTGGATTCACCCCTCCACTTT. This rearrangement joins TRBV5-1 to TRBJ1-6; D not certain. This CDR3 region has 14 residues. V was shortened by 1 base and J by 8 bases, with 10 bases between the two germline ends. Germline V CDR1 and CDR2: SGHRS, YFSETQ. Combining the CDR3 with reference TRBV5-1 and TRBJ1-6 gives the whole variable domain KAGVTQTPRYLIKTRGQQVTLSCSPISGHRSVSWYQQTPGQGLQFLFEYFSETQRNKGNFPGRFSGRQFSNSRSEMNVSTLELGDSALYLCASSLRRVDSPLHFGNGTRLTVT.

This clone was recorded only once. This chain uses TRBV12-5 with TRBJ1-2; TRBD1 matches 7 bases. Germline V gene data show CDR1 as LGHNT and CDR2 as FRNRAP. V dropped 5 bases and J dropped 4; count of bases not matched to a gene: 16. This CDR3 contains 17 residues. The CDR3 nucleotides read TGTGCTAGTGGTCCCCCCGGGACAGCAGTGCCTCCCTATGGCTACACCTTC. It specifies CASGPPGTAVPPYGYTF.

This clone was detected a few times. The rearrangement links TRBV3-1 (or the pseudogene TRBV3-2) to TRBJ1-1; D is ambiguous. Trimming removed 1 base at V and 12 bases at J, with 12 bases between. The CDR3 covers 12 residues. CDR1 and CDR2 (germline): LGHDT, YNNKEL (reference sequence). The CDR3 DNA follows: TGTGCCAGCAGCCAAGGTGCTAGAGGTACTTTCTTT. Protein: CASSQGARGTFF.

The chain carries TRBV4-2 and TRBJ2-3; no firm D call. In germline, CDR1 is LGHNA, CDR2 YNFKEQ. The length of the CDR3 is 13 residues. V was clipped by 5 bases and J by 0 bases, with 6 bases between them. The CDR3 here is CASSGSSTDTQYF. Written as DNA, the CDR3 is TGTGCCAGCAGCGGCTCCAGCACAGATACGCAGTATTTT.

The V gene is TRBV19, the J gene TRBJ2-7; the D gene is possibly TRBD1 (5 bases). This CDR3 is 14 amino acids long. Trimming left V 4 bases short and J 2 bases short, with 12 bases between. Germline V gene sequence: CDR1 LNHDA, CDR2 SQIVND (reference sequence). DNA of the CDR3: TGTGCCAGTAGTACCCAGGGTGGCCCCTACGAGCAGTACTTC. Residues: CASSTQGGPYEQYF. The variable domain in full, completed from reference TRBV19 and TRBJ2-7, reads DGGITQSPKYLFRKEGQNVTLSCEQNLNHDAMYWYRQDPGQGLRLIYYSQIVNDFQKGDIAEGYSVSREKKESFPLTVTSAQKNPTAFYLCASSTQGGPYEQYFGPGTRLTVT.

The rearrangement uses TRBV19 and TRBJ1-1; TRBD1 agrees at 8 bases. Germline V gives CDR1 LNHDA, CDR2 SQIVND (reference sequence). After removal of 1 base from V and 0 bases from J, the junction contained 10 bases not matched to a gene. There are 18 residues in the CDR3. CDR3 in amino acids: CASSIAPGQEIMNTEAFF. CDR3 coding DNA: TGTGCCAGTAGTATAGCCCCGGGACAGGAGATAATGAACACTGAAGCTTTCTTT.

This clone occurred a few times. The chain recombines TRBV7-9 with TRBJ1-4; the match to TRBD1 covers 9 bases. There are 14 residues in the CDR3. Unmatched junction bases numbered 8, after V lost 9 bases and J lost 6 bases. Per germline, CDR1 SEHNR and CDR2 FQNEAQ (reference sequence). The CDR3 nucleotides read TGTGCCAGTACTACAGGGGGCGCGTATGAAAAACTGTTTTTT. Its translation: CASTTGGAYEKLFF.

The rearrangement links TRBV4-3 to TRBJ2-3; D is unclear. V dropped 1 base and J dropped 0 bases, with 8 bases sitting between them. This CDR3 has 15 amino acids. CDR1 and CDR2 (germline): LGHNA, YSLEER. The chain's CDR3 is CASSQAAPSTDTQYF. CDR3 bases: TGCGCCAGCAGCCAAGCAGCGCCCAGCACAGATACGCAGTATTTT.

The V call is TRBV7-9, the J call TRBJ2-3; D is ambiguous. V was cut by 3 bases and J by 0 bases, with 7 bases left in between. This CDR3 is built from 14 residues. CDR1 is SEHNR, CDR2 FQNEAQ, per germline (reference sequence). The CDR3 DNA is TGTGCCAGCAGCTTCGGCAGGAGCACAGATACGCAGTATTTT. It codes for CASSFGRSTDTQYF.

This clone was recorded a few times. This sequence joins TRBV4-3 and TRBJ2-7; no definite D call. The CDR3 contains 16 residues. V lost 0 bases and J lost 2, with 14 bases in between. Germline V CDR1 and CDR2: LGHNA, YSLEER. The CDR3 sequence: CASSQEHSLQTYEQYF. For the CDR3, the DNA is TGCGCCAGCAGCCAAGAGCACAGCCTGCAAACCTACGAGCAGTACTTC.

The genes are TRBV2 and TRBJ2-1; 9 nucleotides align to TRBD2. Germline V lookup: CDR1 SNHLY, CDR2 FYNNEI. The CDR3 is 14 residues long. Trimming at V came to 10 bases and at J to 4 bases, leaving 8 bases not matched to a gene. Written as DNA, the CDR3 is TGTGCCATCCCAGAAAGCGGGGGGTACAATGAGCAGTTCTTC. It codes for CAIPESGGYNEQFF.

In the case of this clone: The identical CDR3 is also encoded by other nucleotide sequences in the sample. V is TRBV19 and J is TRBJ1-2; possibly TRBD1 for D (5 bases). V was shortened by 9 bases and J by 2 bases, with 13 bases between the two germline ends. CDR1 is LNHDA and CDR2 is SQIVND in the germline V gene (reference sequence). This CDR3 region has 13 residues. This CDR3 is CASTRGGNYGYTF. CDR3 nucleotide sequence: TGTGCCAGCACCCGGGGGGGGAACTATGGCTACACCTTC.

The DNA for the CDR3 is TGTGCCTGGAGTGTACACCTCTACGAGCAGTACTTC. Translating it yields CAWSVHLYEQYF. This chain uses TRBV30 with TRBJ2-7; D is unresolved. The CDR3 length is 12 residues. Trimming cost V 0 bases and J 3 bases, with 6 bases left between them. The germline V gene has CDR1 GTSNPN and CDR2 SVGIG (reference sequence). Complete variable domain (other parts from reference TRBV30 and TRBJ2-7): SQTIHQWPATLVQPVGSPLSLECTVEGTSNPNLYWYRQAAGRGLQLLFYSVGIGQISSEVPQNLSASRPQDRQFILSSKKLLLSDSGFYLCAWSVHLYEQYFGPGTRLTVT.

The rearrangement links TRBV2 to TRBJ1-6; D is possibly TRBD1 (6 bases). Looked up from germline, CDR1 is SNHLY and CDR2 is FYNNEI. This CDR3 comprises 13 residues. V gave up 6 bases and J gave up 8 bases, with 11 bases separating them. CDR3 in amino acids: CASRGAQYSPLHF. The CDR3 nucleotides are TGTGCCAGCAGGGGGGCCCAATATTCACCCCTCCACTTT. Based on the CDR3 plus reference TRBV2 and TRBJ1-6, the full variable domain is EPEVTQTPSHQVTQMGQEVILRCVPISNHLYFYWYRQILGQKVEFLVSFYNNEISEKSEIFDDQFSVERPDGSNFTLKIRSTKLEDSAMYFCASRGAQYSPLHFGNGTRLTVT.

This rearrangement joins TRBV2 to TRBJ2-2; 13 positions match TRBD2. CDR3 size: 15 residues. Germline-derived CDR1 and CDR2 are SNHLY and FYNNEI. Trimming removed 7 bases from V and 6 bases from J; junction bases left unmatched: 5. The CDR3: CASKLAGGLAGELFF. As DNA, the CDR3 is TGTGCCAGCAAACTAGCGGGGGGGCTGGCCGGGGAGCTGTTTTTT. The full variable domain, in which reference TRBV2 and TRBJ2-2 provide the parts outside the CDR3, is EPEVTQTPSHQVTQMGQEVILRCVPISNHLYFYWYRQILGQKVEFLVSFYNNEISEKSEIFDDQFSVERPDGSNFTLKIRSTKLEDSAMYFCASKLAGGLAGELFFGEGSRLTVL.

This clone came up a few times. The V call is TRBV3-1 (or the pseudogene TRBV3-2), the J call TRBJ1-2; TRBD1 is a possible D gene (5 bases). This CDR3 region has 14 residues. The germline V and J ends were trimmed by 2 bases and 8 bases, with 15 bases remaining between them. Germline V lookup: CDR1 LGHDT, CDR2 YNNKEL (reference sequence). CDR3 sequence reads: CASSQKGQGKGYTF. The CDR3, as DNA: TGTGCCAGCAGCCAAAAGGGGCAGGGAAAAGGCTACACCTTC.

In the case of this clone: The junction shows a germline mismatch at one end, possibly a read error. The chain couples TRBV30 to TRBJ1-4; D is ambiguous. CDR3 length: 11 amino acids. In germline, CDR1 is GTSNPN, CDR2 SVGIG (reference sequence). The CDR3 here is CAWSVGGGRNF. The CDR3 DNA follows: TGTGCCTGGAGTGTGGGCGGAGGACGAAATTTT.

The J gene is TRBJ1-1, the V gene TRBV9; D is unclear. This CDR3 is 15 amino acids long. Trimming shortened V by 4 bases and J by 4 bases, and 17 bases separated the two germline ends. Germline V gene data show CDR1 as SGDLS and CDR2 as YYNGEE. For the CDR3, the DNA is TGTGCCAGCAGCTTAACGGAAGGGAGCTTCACTGAAGCTTTCTTT. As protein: CASSLTEGSFTEAFF.

This CDR3 is CASTTDRADQPQHF. The CDR3 coding sequence is TGTGCCAGTACCACGGACAGGGCCGATCAGCCCCAGCATTTT. The rearrangement joins TRBV19 to TRBJ1-5; 8 positions match TRBD1. V gave up 7 bases and J gave up 5 bases; unmatched junction bases: 7. The CDR3 consists of 14 residues. Germline assignment: CDR1 LNHDA and CDR2 SQIVND (reference sequence).

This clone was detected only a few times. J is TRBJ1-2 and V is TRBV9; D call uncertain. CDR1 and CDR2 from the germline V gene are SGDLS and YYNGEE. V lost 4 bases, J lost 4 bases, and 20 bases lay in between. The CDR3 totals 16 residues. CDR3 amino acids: CASSSSGSGSFYGYTF. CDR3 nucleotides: TGTGCCAGCAGCTCCAGCGGGTCCGGCTCCTTCTATGGCTACACCTTC.

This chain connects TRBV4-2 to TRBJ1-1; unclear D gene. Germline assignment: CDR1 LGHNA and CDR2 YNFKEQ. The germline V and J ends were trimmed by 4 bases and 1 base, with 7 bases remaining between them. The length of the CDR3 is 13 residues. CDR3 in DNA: TGTGCCAGCAGCCGCCCGGGGAACACTGAAGCTTTCTTT. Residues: CASSRPGNTEAFF.

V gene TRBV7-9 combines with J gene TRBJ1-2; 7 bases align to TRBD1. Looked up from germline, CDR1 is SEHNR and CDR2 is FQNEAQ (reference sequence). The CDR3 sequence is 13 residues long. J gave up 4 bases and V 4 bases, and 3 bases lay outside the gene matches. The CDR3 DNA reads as TGTGCCAGCAGCTACGGGACAGCCTATGGCTACACCTTC. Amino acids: CASSYGTAYGYTF.